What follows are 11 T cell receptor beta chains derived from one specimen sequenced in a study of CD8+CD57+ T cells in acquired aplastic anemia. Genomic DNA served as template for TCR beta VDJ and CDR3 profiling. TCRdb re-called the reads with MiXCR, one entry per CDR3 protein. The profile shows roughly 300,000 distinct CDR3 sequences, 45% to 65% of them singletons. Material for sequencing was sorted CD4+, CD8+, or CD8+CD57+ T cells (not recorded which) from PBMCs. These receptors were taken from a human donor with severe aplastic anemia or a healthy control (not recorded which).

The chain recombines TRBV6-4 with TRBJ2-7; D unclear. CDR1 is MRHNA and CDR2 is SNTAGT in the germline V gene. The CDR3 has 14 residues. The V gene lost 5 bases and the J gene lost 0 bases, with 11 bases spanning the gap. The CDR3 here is CASSPRANSYEQYF. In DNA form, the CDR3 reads TGTGCCAGCAGTCCCCGGGCCAACTCCTACGAGCAGTACTTC.

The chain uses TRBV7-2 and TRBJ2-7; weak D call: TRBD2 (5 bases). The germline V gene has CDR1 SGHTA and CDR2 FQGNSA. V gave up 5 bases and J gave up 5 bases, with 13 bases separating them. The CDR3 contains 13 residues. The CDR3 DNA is TGTGCCAGCAGCCAAGCCGGGGAGAACGAGCAGTACTTC. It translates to CASSQAGENEQYF.

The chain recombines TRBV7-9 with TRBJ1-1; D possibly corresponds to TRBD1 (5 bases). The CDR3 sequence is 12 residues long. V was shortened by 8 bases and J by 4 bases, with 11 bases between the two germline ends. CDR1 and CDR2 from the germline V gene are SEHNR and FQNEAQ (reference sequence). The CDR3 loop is CASLQGGTEAFF. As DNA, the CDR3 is TGTGCCAGCCTGCAGGGCGGCACTGAAGCTTTCTTT.

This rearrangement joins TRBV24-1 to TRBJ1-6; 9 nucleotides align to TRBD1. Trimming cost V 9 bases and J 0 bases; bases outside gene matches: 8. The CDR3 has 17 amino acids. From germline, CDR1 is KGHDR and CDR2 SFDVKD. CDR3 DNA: TGTGCCACCGCTGACAGGGGGACGAGCTCCTATAATTCACCCCTCCACTTT. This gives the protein CATADRGTSSYNSPLHF.

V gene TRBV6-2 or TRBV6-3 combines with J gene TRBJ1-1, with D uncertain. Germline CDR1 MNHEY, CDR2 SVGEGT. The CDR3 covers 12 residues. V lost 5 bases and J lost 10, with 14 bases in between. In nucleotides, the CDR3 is TGTGCCAGCAGTGGCCTGACAATGGGAGCTTTCTTT. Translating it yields CASSGLTMGAFF.

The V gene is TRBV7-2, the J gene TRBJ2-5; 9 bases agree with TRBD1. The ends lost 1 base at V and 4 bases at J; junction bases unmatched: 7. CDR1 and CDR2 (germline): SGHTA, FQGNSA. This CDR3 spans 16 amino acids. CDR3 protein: CASSLGGTGRIETQYF. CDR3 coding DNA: TGTGCCAGCAGCTTAGGCGGGACAGGGAGGATAGAGACCCAGTACTTC. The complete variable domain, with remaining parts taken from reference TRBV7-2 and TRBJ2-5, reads GAGVSQSPSNKVTEKGKDVELRCDPISGHTALYWYRQSLGQGLEFLIYFQGNSAPDKSGLPSDRFSAERTGGSVSTLTIQRTQQEDSAVYLCASSLGGTGRIETQYFGPGTRLLVL.

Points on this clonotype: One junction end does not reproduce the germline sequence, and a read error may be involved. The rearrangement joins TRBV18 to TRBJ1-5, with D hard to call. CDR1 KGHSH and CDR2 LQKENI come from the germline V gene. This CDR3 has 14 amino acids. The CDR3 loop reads CAGSRLNSNQPQHF. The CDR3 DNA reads TGTGCCGGCTCACGTCTAAATAGCAATCAGCCCCAGCATTTT. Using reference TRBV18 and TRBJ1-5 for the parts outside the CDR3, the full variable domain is NAGVMQNPRHLVRRRGQEARLRCSPMKGHSHVYWYRQLPEEGLKFMVYLQKENIIDESGMPKERFSAEFPKEGPSILRIQQVVRGDSAAYFCAGSRLNSNQPQHFGDGTRLSIL.

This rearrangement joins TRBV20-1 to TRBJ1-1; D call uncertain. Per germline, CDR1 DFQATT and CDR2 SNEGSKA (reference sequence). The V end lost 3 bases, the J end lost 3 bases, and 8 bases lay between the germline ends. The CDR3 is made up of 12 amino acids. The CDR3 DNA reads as TGCAGTGCTAGCTGGAGCCACACTGAAGCTTTCTTT. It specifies CSASWSHTEAFF.

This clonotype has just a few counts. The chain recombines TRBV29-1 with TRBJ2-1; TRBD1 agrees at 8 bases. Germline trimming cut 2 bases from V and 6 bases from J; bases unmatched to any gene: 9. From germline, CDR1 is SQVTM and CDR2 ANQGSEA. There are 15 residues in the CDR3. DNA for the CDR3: TGCAGCGTTGAAAGGGTTCAGGGGGCGTCCAATGAGCAGTTCTTC. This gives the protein CSVERVQGASNEQFF.

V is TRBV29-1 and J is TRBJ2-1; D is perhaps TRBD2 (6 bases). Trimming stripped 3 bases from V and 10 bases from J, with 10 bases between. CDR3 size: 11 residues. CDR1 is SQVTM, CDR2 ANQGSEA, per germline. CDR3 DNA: TGCAGCGTTGATTGGGGGGAGGAGCAGTTCTTC. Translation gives CSVDWGEEQFF.

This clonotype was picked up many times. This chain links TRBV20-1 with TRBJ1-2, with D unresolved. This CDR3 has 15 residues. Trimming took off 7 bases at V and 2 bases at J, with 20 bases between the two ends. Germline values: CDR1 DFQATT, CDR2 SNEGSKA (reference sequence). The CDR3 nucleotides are TGCAGTGTCTTCCTAACCGGGCTTACGAACTATGGCTACACCTTC. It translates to CSVFLTGLTNYGYTF.